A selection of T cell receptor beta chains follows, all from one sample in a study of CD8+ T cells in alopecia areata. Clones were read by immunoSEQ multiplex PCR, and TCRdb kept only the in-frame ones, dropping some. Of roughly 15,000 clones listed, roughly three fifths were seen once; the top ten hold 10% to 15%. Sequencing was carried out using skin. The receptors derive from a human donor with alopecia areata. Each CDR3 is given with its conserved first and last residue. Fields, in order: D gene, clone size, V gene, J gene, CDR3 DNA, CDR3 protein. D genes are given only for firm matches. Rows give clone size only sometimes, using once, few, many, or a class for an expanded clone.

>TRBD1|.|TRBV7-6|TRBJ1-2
TGTGCCAGCAGCTTACGTACAGGGGGCTTCTATGGCTACACCTTC
CASSLRTGGFYGYTF
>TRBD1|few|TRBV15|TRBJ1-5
TGTGCCACCAGCAGTCGACAGGGAGGCGTTGGTCAGCCCCAGCATTTT
CATSSRQGGVGQPQHF
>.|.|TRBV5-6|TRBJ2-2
TGTGCCAGCAGCCGGGGTGGCGAGGAGCTGTTTTTT
CASSRGGEELFF
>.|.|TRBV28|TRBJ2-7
TGTGCCAGCACCACCCCAGGTTCTGCCTACGAGCAGTACTTC
CASTTPGSAYEQYF
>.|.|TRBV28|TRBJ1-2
TGTGCCAGCAGTACCCCGGGATCCGGGAATGGCTACACCTTC
CASSTPGSGNGYTF
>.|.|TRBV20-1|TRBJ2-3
TGCAGTGCAACCACTAGCAATACGCAGTATTTT
CSATTSNTQYF
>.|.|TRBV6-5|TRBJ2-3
TGTGCCAGCAGTAGGGGGTTTTCGGATACGCAGTATTTT
CASSRGFSDTQYF
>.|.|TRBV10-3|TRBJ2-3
TGCGCCAGCAGTTCTGCCGGTTGGGATACGCAGTATTTT
CASSSAGWDTQYF
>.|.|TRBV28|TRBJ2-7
TGTGCCAGCAGACCGTATTTGGACTACGAGCAGTACTTC
CASRPYLDYEQYF
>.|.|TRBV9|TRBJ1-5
TGTGCCAGCAGTGGAGGGGTAGGTAATCAGCCCCAGCATTTT
CASSGGVGNQPQHF
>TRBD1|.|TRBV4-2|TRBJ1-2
TGTGCCAGCAGCCAAGTCCCAAGAGGACAGGGGGTCTATGGCTACACCTTC
CASSQVPRGQGVYGYTF
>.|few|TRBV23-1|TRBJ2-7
TGCGCCAGCAGTCAACCGGGAGCAAACGGCTACGAGCAGTACTTC
CASSQPGANGYEQYF
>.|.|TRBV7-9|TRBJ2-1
TGTGCCAGCAGCCTGGGGCTTGGGGAGGAGTTCTTC
CASSLGLGEEFF
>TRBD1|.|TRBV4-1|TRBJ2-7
TGCGCCAGCAGCCCTCAACAGGGGATGTGGGAGCAGTACTTC
CASSPQQGMWEQYF
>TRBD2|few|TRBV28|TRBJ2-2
TGTGCCAGCAGTTTCACCCCGGGGGGACACACCGGGGAGCTGTTTTTT
CASSFTPGGHTGELFF
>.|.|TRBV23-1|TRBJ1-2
TGCGCCAGCAGTCTGAGACGGCTTAACTATGGCTACACCTTC
CASSLRRLNYGYTF
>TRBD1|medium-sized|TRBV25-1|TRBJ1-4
TGTGCCAGCAGTGTCTCACAGGGGGTGGGAAAACTGTTTTTT
CASSVSQGVGKLFF
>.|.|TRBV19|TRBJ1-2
TGTGCCAGTACCGACTTAGGGGCCCTCTATGGCTACACCTTC
CASTDLGALYGYTF
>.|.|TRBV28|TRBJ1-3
TGTGCCAGCAGTTTGGGCAGCTGCGGAAACACCATATATTTT
CASSLGSCGNTIYF
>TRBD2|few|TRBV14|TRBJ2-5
TGTGCCAGCAGTCAACTAGCGGGAGTTGCTGGGACCCAGTACTTC
CASSQLAGVAGTQYF
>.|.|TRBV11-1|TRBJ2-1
TGTGCCAGCAGTCTCGAGTTGGGCGGCCTCACTGTTGGACTGCAGTTCTTC
CASSLELGGLTVGLQFF
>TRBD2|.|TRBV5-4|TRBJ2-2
TGTGCCAGCAGCTCCAGGACTAGCGGGGTGCCCGGGGAGCTGTTTTTT
CASSSRTSGVPGELFF
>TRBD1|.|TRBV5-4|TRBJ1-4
TGTGCCAGCAGCTCGAACAGGGGGCTGGACGAAAAACTGTTTTTT
CASSSNRGLDEKLFF
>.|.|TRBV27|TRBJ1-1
TGTGCCAGCAGTCCTAATGGGGCTGCTGAAGCTTTCTTT
CASSPNGAAEAFF
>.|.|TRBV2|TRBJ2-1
TGTGCCAGCAGTACGGGGCTTGGGGGTGAGCAGTTCTTC
CASSTGLGGEQFF
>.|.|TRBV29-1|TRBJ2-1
TGCAGCGTTCCCATGACCGGGAAAGCAAATGAGCAGTTCTTC
CSVPMTGKANEQFF
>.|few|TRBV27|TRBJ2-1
TGTGCCAGTGGGGACGTCGGCTCCTACAATGAGCAGTTCTTC
CASGDVGSYNEQFF
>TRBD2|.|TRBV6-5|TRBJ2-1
TGTGCCAGCAGCCCTAGCGGGGTTAATGAGCAGTTCTTC
CASSPSGVNEQFF
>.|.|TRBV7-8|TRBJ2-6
TGTGCCAGCAGCTCTAGACGAGGGAGTACGGCCCGGGGGGCCAACGTCCTGACTTTC
CASSSRRGSTARGANVLTF
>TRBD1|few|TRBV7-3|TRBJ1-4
TGTGCCAGCAGCACGACAGGGGACGAGCCCGTTGGGAAACTGTTTTTT
CASSTTGDEPVGKLFF
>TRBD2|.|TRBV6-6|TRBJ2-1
TGTGCCAGCAGGAGGACTAGTTTGGTCAATGAGCAGTTCTTC
CASRRTSLVNEQFF
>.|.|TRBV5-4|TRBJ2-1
TGTGCCAGCAGCAATTGGTTGCAGACCAGCTACAATGAGCAGTTCTTC
CASSNWLQTSYNEQFF
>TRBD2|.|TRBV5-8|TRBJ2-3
TGTGCCAGCAGCTTTGTAGCGGGAGTCGTTGGAGATACGCAGTATTTT
CASSFVAGVVGDTQYF
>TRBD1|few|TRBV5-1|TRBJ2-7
TGCGCCAGCAGCTTGGAGGTCCGGACAGGGGGTCTCCCCCCGTCCTACGAGCAGTACTTC
CASSLEVRTGGLPPSYEQYF
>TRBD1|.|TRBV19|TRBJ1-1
TGTGCCAGTCGCCAGGGGGTTTCCACTGAAGCTTTCTTT
CASRQGVSTEAFF
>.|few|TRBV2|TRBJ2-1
TGTGCCAGCCATACTAGCCCTGCTGGCGATGAGCAGTTCTTC
CASHTSPAGDEQFF
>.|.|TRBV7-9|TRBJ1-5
TGTGCCATCGAGGACCTCTATAGCAATCAGCCCCAGCATTTT
CAIEDLYSNQPQHF
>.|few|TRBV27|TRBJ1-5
TGTGCCAGCAGTTACTACGCAAGCAATCAGCCCCAGCATTTT
CASSYYASNQPQHF
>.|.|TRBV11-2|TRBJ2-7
TGTGCCAGCAGCTGGGGGGCGAAAAGACGGGCCCTACCCTACGAGCAGTACTTC
CASSWGAKRRALPYEQYF
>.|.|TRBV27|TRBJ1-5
TGTGCCAGCAGCCCTCTGGCTGCAAGCTACCCCCAGCATTTT
CASSPLAASYPQHF
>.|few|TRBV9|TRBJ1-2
TGTGCCAGCAGCGTAGCGTCAGGGAGTGACTATGGCTACACCTTC
CASSVASGSDYGYTF
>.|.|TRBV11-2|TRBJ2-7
TGTGCCAGCAGCTCTGGACCCCGGAACGAGCAGTACTTC
CASSSGPRNEQYF
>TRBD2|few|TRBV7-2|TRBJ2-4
TGTGCCAGCAGCTTAGTCCCCAGCGGGAGTAAAAACATTCAGTACTTC
CASSLVPSGSKNIQYF
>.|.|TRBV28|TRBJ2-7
TGTGCCAGCAGTTTCGGTTTCACCCAAACAAAAGCCTACGAGCAGTACTTC
CASSFGFTQTKAYEQYF
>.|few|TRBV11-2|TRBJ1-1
TGTGCCAGCAGCTTAGAAGCGGGTTGGACTGAAGCTTTCTTT
CASSLEAGWTEAFF
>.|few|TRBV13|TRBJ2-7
TGTGCCAGCAGCTTAGGCACGCGTGAGCCCACCTACGAGCAGTACTTC
CASSLGTREPTYEQYF
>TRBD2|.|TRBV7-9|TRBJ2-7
TGTGCCAGCAGCCCCCGGACTAGCGGCTCCTACGAGCAGTACTTC
CASSPRTSGSYEQYF
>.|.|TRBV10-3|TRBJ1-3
TGTGCCATCAGGGAAGCCTCTGGAAACACCATATATTTT
CAIREASGNTIYF